These 9 T cell receptor beta chains were sequenced from one sample in a study of blood T cell repertoires in COVID-19. Only in-frame clones appear in the TCRdb table, and some are missing; sequencing was by immunoSEQ multiplex PCR. The repertoire holds about 320,000 clones, with about nine tenths as singletons. The sequencing input was PBMCs or T cells enriched from blood (not recorded which). The receptors originated from a man in his fifties or sixties who had recovered from COVID-19.

The chain carries TRBV29-1 and TRBJ1-2, with 9 nucleotides matching TRBD1. Unmatched junction bases numbered 7, after V lost 4 bases and J lost 7 bases. Germline CDR1 SQVTM, CDR2 ANQGSEA. CDR3 length: 13 residues. CDR3 sequence: CSVVGTGRLGYTF. In DNA form, the CDR3 reads TGCAGCGTTGTAGGGACAGGGAGACTTGGCTACACCTTC.

The chain combines TRBV29-1 with TRBJ2-1; 11 nucleotides line up with TRBD1. Germline CDR1 and CDR2: SQVTM and ANQGSEA. CDR3 size: 14 residues. J lost 9 bases, V lost 6 bases, and 10 bases had no gene match. DNA for the CDR3: TGCAGCGTCGGACAGGGGGCGCAGTCGGTTGAGCAGTTCTTC. Residues: CSVGQGAQSVEQFF.

The V call is TRBV19, the J call TRBJ2-2; 9 bases are shared with TRBD2. This CDR3 spans 15 amino acids. V shed 5 bases, J shed 1 base, and the junction held 2 bases outside the gene matches. CDR1 and CDR2 (germline): LNHDA, SQIVND (reference sequence). The CDR3 sequence: CASSPLAGNTGELFF. The CDR3 DNA is TGTGCCAGTAGTCCACTAGCGGGGAACACCGGGGAGCTGTTTTTT.

J is TRBJ1-2 and V is TRBV7-9; TRBD1 aligns across 12 bases. CDR3 size: 18 residues. V shed 0 bases, J shed 3 bases, and the junction held 8 bases outside the gene matches. The germline CDR1 and CDR2 sequences are SEHNR and FQNEAQ (reference sequence). In DNA form, the CDR3 reads TGTGCCAGCAGCTTAGCGCTCGGGACAGGGGGCCTTTACTATGGCTACACCTTC. Its protein product is CASSLALGTGGLYYGYTF. The full variable domain, rest sourced from reference TRBV7-9 and TRBJ1-2, is DTGVSQNPRHKITKRGQNVTFRCDPISEHNRLYWYRQTLGQGPEFLTYFQNEAQLEKSRLLSDRFSAERPKGSFSTLEIQRTEQGDSAMYLCASSLALGTGGLYYGYTFGSGTRLTVV.

The chain couples TRBV5-1 to TRBJ1-6; maybe TRBD1 (6 bases). CDR1 and CDR2 from the germline V gene are SGHRS and YFSETQ. CDR3 length: 15 amino acids. The germline V and J ends were trimmed by 0 bases and 7 bases, with 11 bases remaining between them. CDR3 coding DNA: TGCGCCAGCAGCTTGGATACAGGGCCAAATTCACCCCTCCACTTT. It specifies CASSLDTGPNSPLHF.

This chain links TRBV4-1 with TRBJ2-1; TRBD2 agrees at 7 bases. V lost 1 base, J lost 6 bases, and 12 bases stayed unmatched. Germline-derived CDR1 and CDR2 are MGHRA and YSYEKL. This CDR3 is 17 amino acids long. CDR3 sequence: CASSQGEMVGRSNEQFF. The CDR3, as DNA: TGCGCCAGCAGCCAAGGGGAAATGGTCGGGAGGTCCAATGAGCAGTTCTTC.

The V call is TRBV19, the J call TRBJ2-7, with 7 bases aligning to TRBD1. Trimming removed 6 bases from V and 3 bases from J; junction bases left unmatched: 5. The CDR3 spans 13 residues. Germline lookup yields CDR1 LNHDA and CDR2 SQIVND (reference sequence). The CDR3 bases are TGTGCCAGTAGCCCCGGGACAGACTACGAGCAGTACTTC. Translating it yields CASSPGTDYEQYF.

The rearrangement uses TRBV3-1 (or the pseudogene TRBV3-2) and TRBJ2-3; a weak D match, TRBD2 (5 bases). V was pared by 0 bases and J by 8 bases, with 18 bases between. This CDR3 spans 16 amino acids. Germline-derived CDR1 and CDR2 are LGHDT and YNNKEL (reference sequence). CDR3 residues: CASSQDPAAREGTQYF. The CDR3 nucleotides read TGTGCCAGCAGCCAAGATCCAGCGGCGAGGGAAGGTACGCAGTATTTT.

CDR3 sequence (DNA): TGTGCCAGCGCTCCGTGGGGGGACAGCACAGATACGCAGTATTTT. This sequence encodes CASAPWGDSTDTQYF. V gene TRBV11-3 combines with J gene TRBJ2-3, with D possibly matching TRBD2 (6 bases). This CDR3 region has 15 residues. V was shortened by 8 bases and J by 0 bases, with 15 bases between the two germline ends. Germline V gives CDR1 SGHNT, CDR2 YENEEA.